This T cell receptor beta chain was identified in a study of blood T cell repertoires in COVID-19. Study-wide background: COVID-19 samples collected from the United States, Italy and Spain covered acute and convalescent phases. PBMCs, B-cell-depleted T cells, or T cells were the source of the cDNA or gDNA that made up the material.

Unmatched junction bases numbered 4, after V lost 4 bases and J lost 4 bases. The CDR3 length is 15 residues. CDR1 SGHRS and CDR2 YFSETQ come from the germline V gene. This table comes from immunoSEQ multiplex PCR, and its TCRdb copy is limited to in-frame clones, with some not included. In the table there are 150,000 or so clones, 91% of which are singletons. The sequenced sample consisted of peripheral blood. This TCR was recovered from a man in his fifties with acute or convalescent COVID-19. The chain has TRBV5-1 and TRBJ2-2; TRBD1 agrees at 10 bases. CDR3: CASSLDRGGTGELFF. As DNA, the CDR3 is TGCGCCAGCAGCCTGGACAGGGGGGGCACCGGGGAGCTGTTTTTT.